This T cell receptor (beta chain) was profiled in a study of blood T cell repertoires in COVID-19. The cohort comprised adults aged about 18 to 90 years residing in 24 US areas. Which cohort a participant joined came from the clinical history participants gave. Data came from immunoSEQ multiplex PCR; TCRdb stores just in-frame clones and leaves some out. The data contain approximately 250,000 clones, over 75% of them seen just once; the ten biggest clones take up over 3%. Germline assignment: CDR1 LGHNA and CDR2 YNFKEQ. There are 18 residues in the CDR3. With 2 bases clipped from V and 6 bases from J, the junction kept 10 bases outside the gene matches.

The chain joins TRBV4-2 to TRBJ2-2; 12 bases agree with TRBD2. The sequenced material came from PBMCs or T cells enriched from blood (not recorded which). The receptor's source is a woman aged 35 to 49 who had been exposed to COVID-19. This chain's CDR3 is CASSQLLAGGTVAGELFF. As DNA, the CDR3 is TGTGCCAGCAGCCAACTACTAGCGGGGGGCACGGTGGCCGGGGAGCTGTTTTTT.